This passage covers 6 T cell receptor beta chains from one sample sequenced in a study of T cell repertoires in cytomegalovirus infection (dated by TCRdb to the late 2010s). The listed sequencing device is Illumina HiSeq 1500. The raw public reads went through TCRdb reprocessing: fastp at Q25, MiXCR clone calling, in-frame beta chains kept. Each entry is one CDR3 protein sequence, shown with its most common DNA and genes. The sample contains 480,000 or so distinct CDR3 sequences, around 10% of them found a single time. The top ten clonotypes cover 10% of the sample. Sequenced sample: PBMCs. Receptors originate from a human donor in good health (CMV status not recorded). Some clones in this sample may be carry-over from other donors' samples.

In its sample, this clonotype was seen many times. The V and J genes are TRBV11-2 and TRBJ2-3; TRBD2 matches at 10 bases. V was clipped by 6 bases and J by 1 base; unmatched bases: 7. Germline V gene data show CDR1 as SGHAT and CDR2 as FQNNGV. This CDR3 is 16 amino acids long. CDR3 amino acids: CASSFLAGARTDTQYF. CDR3 DNA: TGTGCCAGCAGTTTCCTAGCGGGAGCCCGCACAGATACGCAGTATTTT.

CDR3 residues: CASSLGPQSSGANVLTF. CDR3 DNA sequence: TGTGCCAGCAGCTTAGGTCCGCAAAGCTCTGGGGCCAACGTCCTGACTTTC. V is TRBV13 and J is TRBJ2-6; unclear D gene. V gave up 0 bases and J gave up 0 bases, with 9 bases separating them. The germline V gene has CDR1 PRHDT and CDR2 FYEKMQ (reference sequence). This CDR3 is 17 amino acids long.

This clonotype was observed many times. This chain links TRBV5-1 with TRBJ2-3; 12 nucleotides match TRBD2. CDR1 SGHRS and CDR2 YFSETQ come from the germline V gene. With 4 bases clipped from V and 2 bases from J, the junction kept 20 bases outside the gene matches. The CDR3 contains 21 residues. CDR3 in amino acids: CASSGQGRLAGAERVTDTQYF. In DNA, the CDR3 is TGCGCCAGCAGCGGTCAGGGGAGACTAGCGGGAGCCGAGAGGGTCACAGATACGCAGTATTTT.

This clonotype was picked up many times. The genes are TRBV4-1 and TRBJ2-2; 9 bases fit TRBD2. CDR1 and CDR2 from the germline V gene are MGHRA and YSYEKL. V shed 1 base and J 5 bases; nucleotides not matched to a gene: 17. The CDR3 has 20 amino acids. For the CDR3, the DNA is TGCGCCAGCAGCCAAGGTACCTTCCGCGCGGGAGGGCGTCGGACCGGGGAGCTGTTTTTT. It is translated as CASSQGTFRAGGRRTGELFF.

This clonotype was picked up a small number of times. The chain has TRBV18 and TRBJ1-1, with TRBD1 matching over 11 bases. CDR1 is KGHSH and CDR2 is LQKENI in the germline V gene. The CDR3 contains 16 residues. After removal of 4 bases from V and 0 bases from J, the junction contained 4 bases not matched to a gene. CDR3 DNA sequence: TGTGCCAGCTCACGCGGGACAGGGGGGGTGAACACTGAAGCTTTCTTT. Amino acids: CASSRGTGGVNTEAFF.

This clonotype was observed at least ten times. V is TRBV4-2 and J is TRBJ2-7; 11 positions agree with TRBD2. Germline V gene lookup returns CDR1 LGHNA and CDR2 YNFKEQ. The CDR3 length is 14 residues. V lost 6 bases to trimming and J lost 0 bases; unmatched junction nucleotides: 1. The CDR3 loop reads CASRTSGASYEQYF. CDR3 bases: TGTGCCAGCAGGACTAGCGGGGCCTCCTACGAGCAGTACTTC.